This T cell receptor beta chain is from a study of molecular identifiers for immune sequencing clone quantification. TCRdb analysed the PCR reads with MiXCR anew, one entry per CDR3 protein. The top ten clones hold more than 0.8% of a sample with under 600,000 distinct CDR3 sequences, over 20% of them seen once. The table lists this clonotype with a few counts. The CDR3 contains 19 residues. V dropped 4 bases and J dropped 0; count of bases not matched to a gene: 17. Germline V gene lookup returns CDR1 MNHEY and CDR2 SMNVEV (reference sequence). Libraries used roughly 20,000 to 1,100,000 sorted naive CD8 T cells and 10%, 30% or 50% RNA input.

The V gene is TRBV27, the J gene TRBJ1-1; 7 nucleotides align to TRBD1. The TCR comes from a human donor in good health. Some libraries in this study had Jurkat cell RNA spiked in. The sample consisted of naive CD8+ T cells from blood, with Jurkat cell RNA spiked in. Subset: FACS-sorted CD8+CD4-CCR7+CD45RA+ naive T cells. Here the CDR3 DNA reads TGTGCCAGCAGTTCGTACGGGACCCTCGGGGACAGACTGAACACTGAAGCTTTCTTT. Amino acid sequence: CASSSYGTLGDRLNTEAFF.